A selection of T cell receptor beta chains follows, all from one sample in a study of technical replicates of blood from a few donors. The data were produced by immunoSEQ multiplex PCR, yet TCRdb's version contains in-frame clones alone and is incomplete. The sample records about 97,000 clones, roughly 95% being singletons. The sequenced sample was T cells isolated from PBMCs. The receptors were gathered from a human donor in good health. Both conserved end residues are trimmed from each CDR3. Fields, in order: J gene, CDR3 length, V gene, clone size, CDR3 protein. Not all rows give a size; the values are once, few, many and, for expanded clones, a class.

TRBJ2-5	12	TRBV28	NA	ASSYPEGVETQY
TRBJ1-5	12	TRBV30	NA	AWTQGNGNQPQH
TRBJ2-7	11	TRBV19	NA	ASSRETGFEQY
TRBJ1-3	14	TRBV19	NA	ASTKGGYSSGNTIY
TRBJ2-6	15	TRBV11-2	NA	ASSLDRTGAGANVLT
TRBJ2-7	15	TRBV9	NA	ASSLRDSAWDPLEQY
TRBJ1-5	12	TRBV27	NA	ATRQRLSNQPQH
TRBJ2-2	12	TRBV27	NA	ASSLDQGTGELF
TRBJ2-7	16	TRBV11-2	NA	ASSRGRLAGVKSPEQY
TRBJ1-5	11	TRBV29-1	NA	SVGTGGNQPQH
TRBJ2-7	11	TRBV7-2	NA	ASSSPHIYEQY
TRBJ2-1	12	TRBV29-1	once	SVVCLATYNEQF
TRBJ2-4	14	TRBV19	NA	ASSLTFSGKWDIQY
TRBJ2-7	13	TRBV7-9	NA	ASSLGIGEAYEQY
TRBJ1-1	11	TRBV11-2	NA	ASSLRQGTEAF
TRBJ1-3	13	TRBV4-3	NA	ASSQDITYGNTIY
TRBJ2-5	11	TRBV30	NA	AWSVSFVETQY
TRBJ1-1	11	TRBV19	NA	ASIKGKGTEAF
TRBJ2-7	13	TRBV10-3	NA	ATRGLAGPRNEQY
TRBJ1-2	11	TRBV19	NA	ASSIQGAGGYT
TRBJ2-7	13	TRBV9	NA	ASSEGTGLTYEQY
TRBJ2-1	14	TRBV6-5	NA	ASCSTPPRSYNEQF
TRBJ1-4	14	TRBV7-9	NA	ASSPESVVGNEKLF
TRBJ2-3	15	TRBV9	NA	ASSSYGLAGGTDTQY
TRBJ1-1	13	TRBV28	NA	ASSSRGTENTEAF
TRBJ1-4	11	TRBV6-6	NA	ASSYSGAEKLF
TRBJ1-5	10	TRBV28	NA	ASSEGYQPQH
TRBJ2-7	11	TRBV27	NA	ASTGQADYEQY
TRBJ2-2	13	TRBV5-1	NA	ASKIYSGRTGELF
TRBJ1-5	11	TRBV13	NA	ASSLGSYQPQH
TRBJ2-7	11	TRBV4-2	NA	ASSRGQPYEQY
TRBJ2-3	13	TRBV9	NA	ASSVGAGPTDTQY
TRBJ2-1	14	TRBV5-4	NA	ASSLAETSPFDEQF
TRBJ2-1	15	TRBV7-2	NA	ASSPLPGTGIHNEQF
TRBJ2-1	12	TRBV11-3	NA	ASSLLRTGHEQF
TRBJ2-7	14	TRBV23-1	NA	ASSPFAGITSYEQY
TRBJ2-7	11	TRBV18	once	ASSPPTAYEQY
TRBJ2-3	13	TRBV19	NA	ASSMLAGGTDTQY
TRBJ1-4	13	TRBV4-1	NA	ASSQEDRVHEKLF
TRBJ2-1	11	TRBV7-8	NA	ASSLGGGYEQF
TRBJ2-7	12	TRBV7-8	NA	ASSLARGGYEQY